This T cell receptor beta chain was found in a study of blood T cell repertoires in COVID-19. The CDR3 runs 15 residues. Losses at the gene ends were 4 bases for V and 3 bases for J; bases not matched to a gene: 6. Germline loops: CDR1 LGHDT, CDR2 YNNKEL (reference sequence). Authors' methods: Amplifying reference gene primers gave estimates of nucleated cell counts. Only in-frame clones appear in the TCRdb table, and some are missing; sequencing was by immunoSEQ multiplex PCR. The DNA gave D and trimming, while V, J and clone size come from that table. Of about 310,000 clones in the sample, about nine tenths were seen once.

The sequence derives from a man in his late teens or twenties with active or convalescent COVID-19. This chain connects TRBV3-1 (or the pseudogene TRBV3-2) to TRBJ1-1; 9 nucleotides match TRBD1. Sequenced sample: peripheral blood. CDR3 in DNA: TGTGCCAGCAGCCCCTCGGGACAGGGTTACACTGAAGCTTTCTTT. It is translated as CASSPSGQGYTEAFF.